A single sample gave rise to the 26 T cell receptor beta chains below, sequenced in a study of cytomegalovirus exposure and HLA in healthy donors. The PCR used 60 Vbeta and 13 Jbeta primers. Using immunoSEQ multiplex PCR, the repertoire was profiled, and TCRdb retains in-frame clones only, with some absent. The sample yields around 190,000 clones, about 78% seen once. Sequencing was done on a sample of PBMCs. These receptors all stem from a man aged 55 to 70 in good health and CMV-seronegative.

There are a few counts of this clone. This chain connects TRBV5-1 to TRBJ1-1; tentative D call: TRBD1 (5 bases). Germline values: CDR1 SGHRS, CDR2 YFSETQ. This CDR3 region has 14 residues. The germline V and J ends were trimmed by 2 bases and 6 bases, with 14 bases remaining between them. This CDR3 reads CASSLLEGVPEAFF. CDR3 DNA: TGCGCCAGCAGCTTACTTGAAGGGGTCCCTGAAGCTTTCTTT.

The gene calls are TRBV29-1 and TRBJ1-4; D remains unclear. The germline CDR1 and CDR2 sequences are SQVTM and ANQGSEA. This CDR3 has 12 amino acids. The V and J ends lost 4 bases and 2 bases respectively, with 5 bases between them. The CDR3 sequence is CSVGRTNEKLFF. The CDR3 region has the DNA TGCAGCGTTGGGCGGACTAATGAAAAACTGTTTTTT.

CDR3 in amino acids: CASTATGNNYGYTF. Written as DNA, the CDR3 is TGTGCCAGCACCGCGACAGGGAATAACTATGGCTACACCTTC. This chain connects TRBV13 to TRBJ1-2; 7 bases fit TRBD1. Per the germline V gene, CDR1 is PRHDT and CDR2 is FYEKMQ (reference sequence). The length of the CDR3 is 14 residues. V gave up 7 bases and J gave up 1 base; unmatched junction bases: 6. The full variable domain, completed using reference TRBV13 and TRBJ1-2, is AAGVIQSPRHLIKEKRETATLKCYPIPRHDTVYWYQQGPGQDPQFLISFYEKMQSDKGSIPDRFSAQQFSDYHSELNMSSLELGDSALYFCASTATGNNYGYTFGSGTRLTVV.

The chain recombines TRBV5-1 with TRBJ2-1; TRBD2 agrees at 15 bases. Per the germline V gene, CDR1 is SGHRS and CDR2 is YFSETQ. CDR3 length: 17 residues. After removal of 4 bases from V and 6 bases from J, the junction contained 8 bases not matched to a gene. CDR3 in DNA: TGCGCCAGCAGCCGGACTAGCGGGAGGGAGGAAGTCAATGAGCAGTTCTTC. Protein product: CASSRTSGREEVNEQFF.

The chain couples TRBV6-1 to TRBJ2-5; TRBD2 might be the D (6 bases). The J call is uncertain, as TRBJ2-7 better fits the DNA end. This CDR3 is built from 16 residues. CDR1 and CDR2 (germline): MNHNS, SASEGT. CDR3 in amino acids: CASSVPGETPTYEQYF. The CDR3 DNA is TGTGCCAGCAGTGTACCGGGAGAAACCCCCACCTACGAGCAGTACTTC.

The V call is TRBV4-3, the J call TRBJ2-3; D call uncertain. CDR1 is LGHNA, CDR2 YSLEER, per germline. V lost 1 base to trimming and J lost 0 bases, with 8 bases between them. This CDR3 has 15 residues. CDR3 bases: TGCGCCAGCAGCCAAGCGACACCCAGCACAGATACGCAGTATTTT. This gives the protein CASSQATPSTDTQYF.

The CDR3 region is CASSLAGQGIETQYF. CDR3 nucleotide sequence: TGCGCCAGCAGCCTAGCGGGACAGGGGATAGAGACCCAGTACTTC. The V and J genes are TRBV4-1 and TRBJ2-5; 10 nucleotides line up with TRBD1. The germline CDR1 and CDR2 sequences are MGHRA and YSYEKL. J lost 4 bases, V lost 4 bases, and 6 bases had no gene match. The length of the CDR3 is 15 residues.

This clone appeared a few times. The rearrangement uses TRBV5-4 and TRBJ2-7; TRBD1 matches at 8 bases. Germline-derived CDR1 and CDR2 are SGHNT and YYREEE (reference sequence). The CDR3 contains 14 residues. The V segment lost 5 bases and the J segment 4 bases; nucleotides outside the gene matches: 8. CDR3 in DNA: TGTGCCAGCAGTTACGGACAGGGCGGGTACGAGCAGTACTTC. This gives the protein CASSYGQGGYEQYF.

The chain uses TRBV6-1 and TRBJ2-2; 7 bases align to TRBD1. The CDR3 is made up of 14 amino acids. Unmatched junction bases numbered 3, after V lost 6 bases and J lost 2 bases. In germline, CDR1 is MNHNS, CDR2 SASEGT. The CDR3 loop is CASSRDRNTGELFF. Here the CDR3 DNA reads TGTGCCAGCAGCCGGGACAGAAACACCGGGGAGCTGTTTTTT.

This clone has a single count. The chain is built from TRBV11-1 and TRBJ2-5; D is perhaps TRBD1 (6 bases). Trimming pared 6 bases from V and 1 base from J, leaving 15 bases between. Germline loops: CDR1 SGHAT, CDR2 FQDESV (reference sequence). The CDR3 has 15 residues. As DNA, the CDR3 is TGTGCCAGCAGTTTTTCGGGACACCTCCAAGAGACCCAGTACTTC. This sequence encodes CASSFSGHLQETQYF. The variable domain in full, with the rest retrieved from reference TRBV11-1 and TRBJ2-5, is EAEVAQSPRYKITEKSQAVAFWCDPISGHATLYWYRQILGQGPELLVQFQDESVVDDSQLPKDRFSAERLKGVDSTLKIQPAELGDSAMYLCASSFSGHLQETQYFGPGTRLLVL.

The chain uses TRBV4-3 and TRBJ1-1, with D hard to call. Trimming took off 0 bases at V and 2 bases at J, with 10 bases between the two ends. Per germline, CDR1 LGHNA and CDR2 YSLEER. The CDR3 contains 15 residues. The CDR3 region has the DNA TGCGCCAGCAGCCAAGAACCCAGGTTCAACACTGAAGCTTTCTTT. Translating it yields CASSQEPRFNTEAFF.

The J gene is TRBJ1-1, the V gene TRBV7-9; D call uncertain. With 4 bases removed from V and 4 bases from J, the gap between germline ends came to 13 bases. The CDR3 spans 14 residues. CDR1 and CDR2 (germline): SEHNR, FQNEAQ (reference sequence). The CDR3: CASSSVPLGTEAFF. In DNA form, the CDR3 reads TGTGCCAGCAGCTCCGTACCCCTAGGCACTGAAGCTTTCTTT.

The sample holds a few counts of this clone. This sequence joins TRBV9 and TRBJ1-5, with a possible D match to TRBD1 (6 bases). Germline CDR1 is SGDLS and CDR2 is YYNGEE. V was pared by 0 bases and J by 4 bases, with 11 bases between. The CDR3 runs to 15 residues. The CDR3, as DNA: TGTGCCAGCAGCGTAGGTGGGGGCGAGAATCAGCCCCAGCATTTT. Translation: CASSVGGGENQPQHF.

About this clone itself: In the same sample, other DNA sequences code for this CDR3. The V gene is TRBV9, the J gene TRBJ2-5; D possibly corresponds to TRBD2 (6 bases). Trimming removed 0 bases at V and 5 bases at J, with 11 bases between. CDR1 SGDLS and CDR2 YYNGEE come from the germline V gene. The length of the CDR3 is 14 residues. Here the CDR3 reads CASSVGGEKETQYF. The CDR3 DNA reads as TGTGCCAGCAGCGTAGGCGGGGAAAAGGAGACCCAGTACTTC.

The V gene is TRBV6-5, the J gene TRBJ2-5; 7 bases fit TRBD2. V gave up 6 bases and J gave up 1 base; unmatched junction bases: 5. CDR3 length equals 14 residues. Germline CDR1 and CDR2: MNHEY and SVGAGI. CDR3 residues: CASSEGRAQETQYF. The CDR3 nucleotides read TGTGCCAGCAGCGAGGGGAGGGCCCAAGAGACCCAGTACTTC.

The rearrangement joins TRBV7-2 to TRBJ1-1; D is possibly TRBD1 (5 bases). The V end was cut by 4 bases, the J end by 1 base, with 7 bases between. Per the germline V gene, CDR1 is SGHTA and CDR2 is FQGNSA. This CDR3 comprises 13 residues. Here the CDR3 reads CASSYGQNTEAFF. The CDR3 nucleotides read TGTGCCAGCAGCTACGGACAGAACACTGAAGCTTTCTTT. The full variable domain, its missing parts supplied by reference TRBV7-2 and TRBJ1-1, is GAGVSQSPSNKVTEKGKDVELRCDPISGHTALYWYRQSLGQGLEFLIYFQGNSAPDKSGLPSDRFSAERTGGSVSTLTIQRTQQEDSAVYLCASSYGQNTEAFFGQGTRLTVV.

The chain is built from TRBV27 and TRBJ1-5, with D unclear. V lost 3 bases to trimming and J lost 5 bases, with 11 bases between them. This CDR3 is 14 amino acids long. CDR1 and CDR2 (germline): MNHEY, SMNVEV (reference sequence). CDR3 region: CASSFGGVDQPQHF. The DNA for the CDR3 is TGTGCCAGCAGTTTCGGCGGAGTTGATCAGCCCCAGCATTTT.

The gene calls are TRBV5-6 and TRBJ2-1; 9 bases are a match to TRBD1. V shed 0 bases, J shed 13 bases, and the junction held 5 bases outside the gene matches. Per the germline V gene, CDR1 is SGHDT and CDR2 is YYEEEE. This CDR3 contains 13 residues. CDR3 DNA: TGTGCCAGCAGCTTGGCCGGGACAGGGCCCCAGTTCTTC. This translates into CASSLAGTGPQFF.

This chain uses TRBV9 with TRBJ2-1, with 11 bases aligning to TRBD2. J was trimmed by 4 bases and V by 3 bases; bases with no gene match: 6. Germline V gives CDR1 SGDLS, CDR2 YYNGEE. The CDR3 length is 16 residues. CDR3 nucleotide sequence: TGTGCCAGCAGCGAATTAGCGGGAGGGCTGTACAATGAGCAGTTCTTC. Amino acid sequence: CASSELAGGLYNEQFF.

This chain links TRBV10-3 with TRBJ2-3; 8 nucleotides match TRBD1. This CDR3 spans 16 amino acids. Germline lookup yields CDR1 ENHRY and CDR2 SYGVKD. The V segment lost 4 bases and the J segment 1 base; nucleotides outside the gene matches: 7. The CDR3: CAISGNAGQGTDTQYF. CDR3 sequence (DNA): TGTGCCATCAGTGGGAACGCGGGACAGGGCACAGATACGCAGTATTTT.

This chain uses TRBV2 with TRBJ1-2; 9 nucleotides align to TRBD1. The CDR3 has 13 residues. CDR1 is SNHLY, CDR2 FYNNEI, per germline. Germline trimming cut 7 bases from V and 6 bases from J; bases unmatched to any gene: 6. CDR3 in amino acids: CASILGQGDGYTF. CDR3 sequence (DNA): TGTGCCAGCATCTTGGGACAGGGAGATGGCTACACCTTC.

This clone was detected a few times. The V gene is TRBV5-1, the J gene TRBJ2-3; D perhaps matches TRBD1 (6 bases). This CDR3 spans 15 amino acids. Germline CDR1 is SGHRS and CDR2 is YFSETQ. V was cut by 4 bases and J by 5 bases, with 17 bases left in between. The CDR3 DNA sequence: TGCGCCAGCAGCCTGACAGGTGCTGGAGGAGATACGCAGTATTTT. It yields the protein CASSLTGAGGDTQYF.

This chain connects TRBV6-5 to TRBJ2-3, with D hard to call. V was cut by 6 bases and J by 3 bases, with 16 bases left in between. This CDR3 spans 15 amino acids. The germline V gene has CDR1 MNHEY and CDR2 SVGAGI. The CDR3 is CASSPKRYQTDTQYF. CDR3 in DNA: TGTGCCAGCAGCCCCAAGCGCTATCAAACAGATACGCAGTATTTT.

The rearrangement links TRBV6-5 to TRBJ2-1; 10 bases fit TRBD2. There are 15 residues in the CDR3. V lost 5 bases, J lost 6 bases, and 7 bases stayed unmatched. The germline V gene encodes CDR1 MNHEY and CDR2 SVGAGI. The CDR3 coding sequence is TGTGCCAGCAGTCCTGGACTAGCGGCAGCCAATGAGCAGTTCTTC. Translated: CASSPGLAAANEQFF.

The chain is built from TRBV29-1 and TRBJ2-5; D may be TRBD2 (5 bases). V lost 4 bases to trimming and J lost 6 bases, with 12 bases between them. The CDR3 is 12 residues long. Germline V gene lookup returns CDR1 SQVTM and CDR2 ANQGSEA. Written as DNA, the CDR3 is TGCAGCGTTGTTGTTGGGGAGAAGACCCAGTACTTC. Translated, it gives CSVVVGEKTQYF.

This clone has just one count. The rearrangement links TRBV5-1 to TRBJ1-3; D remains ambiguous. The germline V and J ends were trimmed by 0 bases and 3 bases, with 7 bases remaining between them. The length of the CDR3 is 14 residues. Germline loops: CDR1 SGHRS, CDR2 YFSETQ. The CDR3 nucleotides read TGCGCCAGCAGCTTGGGGCTCAGTGGAAACACCATATATTTT. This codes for CASSLGLSGNTIYF.